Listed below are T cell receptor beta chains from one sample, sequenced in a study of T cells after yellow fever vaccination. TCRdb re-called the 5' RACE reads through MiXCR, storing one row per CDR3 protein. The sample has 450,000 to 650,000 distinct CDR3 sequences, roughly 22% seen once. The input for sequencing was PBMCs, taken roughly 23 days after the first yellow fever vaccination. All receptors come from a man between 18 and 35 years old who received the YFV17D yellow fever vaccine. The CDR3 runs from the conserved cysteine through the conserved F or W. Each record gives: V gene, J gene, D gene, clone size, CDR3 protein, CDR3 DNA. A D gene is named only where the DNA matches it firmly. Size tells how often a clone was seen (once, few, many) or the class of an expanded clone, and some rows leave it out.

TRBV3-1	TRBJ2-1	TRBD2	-	CASSRDLAGALRNNEQFF	TGTGCCAGCAGCCGGGATCTAGCGGGGGCCCTCCGCAACAATGAGCAGTTCTTC
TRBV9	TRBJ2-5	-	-	CASSVGGTTQYF	TGTGCCAGCAGCGTAGGGGGGACGACCCAGTACTTC
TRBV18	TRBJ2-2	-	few	CASSLQAAPGELFF	TGTGCCAGCTCACTGCAGGCAGCCCCCGGGGAGCTGTTTTTT
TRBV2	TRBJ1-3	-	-	CASSVPSSGNTIYF	TGTGCCAGCAGTGTTCCGAGCTCTGGAAACACCATATATTTT
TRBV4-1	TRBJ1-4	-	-	CASSQPGSNEKLFF	TGCGCCAGCAGCCAGCCGGGGAGTAATGAAAAACTGTTTTTT
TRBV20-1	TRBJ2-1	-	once	CSASEGGGYNEQFF	TGCAGTGCTAGCGAGGGGGGGGGATACAATGAGCAGTTCTTC
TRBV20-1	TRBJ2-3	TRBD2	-	CSGQRGGPRTDTQYF	TGCAGTGGTCAGCGGGGGGGCCCCCGCACAGATACGCAGTATTTT
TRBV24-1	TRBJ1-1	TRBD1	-	CATSDAGTGGLAEAFF	TGTGCCACCAGTGACGCCGGGACAGGGGGCCTGGCTGAAGCTTTCTTT
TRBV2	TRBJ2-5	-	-	CASSDWGVQETQYF	TGTGCCAGCAGTGATTGGGGGGTCCAAGAGACCCAGTACTTC
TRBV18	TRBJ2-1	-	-	CASSPVPGGEQFF	TGTGCCAGCTCACCAGTTCCCGGGGGAGAGCAGTTCTTC
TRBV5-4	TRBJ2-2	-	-	CASSLGRGLSGELFF	TGTGCCAGCAGCTTGGGACGGGGGTTGAGCGGGGAGCTGTTTTTT
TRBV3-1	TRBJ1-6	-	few	CASSQVGRDSPLHF	TGTGCCAGCAGCCAAGTGGGGCGGGATTCACCCCTCCACTTT
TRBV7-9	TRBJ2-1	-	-	CASSPLRRGNNEQFF	TGTGCCAGCAGCCCCCTCCGGAGGGGAAACAATGAGCAGTTCTTC
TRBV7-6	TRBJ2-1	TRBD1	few	CASSLEGTGLTNEQFF	TGTGCCAGCAGCTTAGAAGGGACAGGGCTGACCAATGAGCAGTTCTTC
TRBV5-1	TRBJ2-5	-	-	CASSRWGQETQYF	TGCGCCAGCAGCCGGTGGGGACAAGAGACCCAGTACTTC
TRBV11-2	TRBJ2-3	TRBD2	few	CASSLDSLAGGLTDTQYF	TGTGCCAGCAGCTTAGATTCCCTAGCGGGGGGACTCACAGATACGCAGTATTTT
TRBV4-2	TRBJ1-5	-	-	CASSQGGTEQPQHF	TGTGCCAGCAGCCAAGGAGGGACCGAACAGCCCCAGCATTTT
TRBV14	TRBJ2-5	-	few	CASSQGVFGTRETQYF	TGTGCCAGCAGCCAAGGGGTTTTCGGGACAAGGGAGACCCAGTACTTC
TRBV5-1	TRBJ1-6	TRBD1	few	CASSYWTGDNSPLHF	TGCGCCAGCAGCTATTGGACAGGGGATAATTCACCCCTCCACTTT
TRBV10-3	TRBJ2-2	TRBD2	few	CAITDSGGAHTGELFF	TGTGCCATCACGGATAGCGGGGGGGCCCACACCGGGGAGCTGTTTTTT